The present TCR beta chain was sequenced within a study of shared clonotypes between healthy human individuals. The CDR3 is made up of 13 amino acids. V lost 6 bases, J lost 5 bases, and 13 bases lay in between. Per the germline V gene, CDR1 is ENHRY and CDR2 is SYGVKD. At the deep level, the assay was run. Method: immunoSEQ multiplex PCR; TCRdb's copy keeps in-frame clones and lacks some. The sample lists fewer than 3 million clones, 85% to 95% occurring once. The sample taken for sequencing was naive CD4+ T cells from PBMCs. Noted subset: CD45RA+ positively selected. The rearrangement joins TRBV10-3 to TRBJ2-5, with a possible D match to TRBD2 (6 bases). The source of this sequence is a man in his late teens or twenties in good health. Some clones in this sample may be carry-over from other donors' samples. For the CDR3, the DNA is TGTGCCATCAGCGGGACCCGGGAGGAGACCCAGTACTTC. Translation gives CAISGTREETQYF.